The 23 T cell receptor beta chains in this list originate from one sample, sequenced in a study of tumor and adjacent non-tumor tissue in lung cancer. A modified ARM-PCR protocol with three rounds of nested PCR amplified TCRbeta. Via MiXCR, TCRdb re-called the multiplex PCR reads, giving one row per CDR3 protein. The sample records 90,000 to 110,000 distinct CDR3 sequences, roughly 80% being singletons. The template was RNA from unsorted bulk tissue. Sequenced sample: lung tumor tissue. The receptors stem from a woman aged 55-75 years with non-small cell lung cancer.

The CDR3 DNA is TGTGCCAGCAGCGCGACAGGGCGCTTCTATGGCTACACCTTC. Protein: CASSATGRFYGYTF. J is TRBJ1-2 and V is TRBV6-5; 7 positions match TRBD1. In germline, CDR1 is MNHEY, CDR2 SVGAGI. This CDR3 is built from 14 residues. The junction had 8 bases not matched to a gene; V was cut back by 6 bases and J by 4 bases.

A remark on this clonotype: This could be a read error, since a much larger clone is one nucleotide away. This chain joins TRBV6-5 and TRBJ2-3; TRBD1 agrees at 9 bases. The length of the CDR3 is 14 residues. CDR1 is MNHEY and CDR2 is SVGAGI in the germline V gene. This CDR3 is CASSDRGSGDTHYF. CDR3 coding DNA: TGTGCCAGCAGCGACAGGGGGTCGGGAGATACGCATTATTTT.

Turning to this clonotype: Mismatch with germline at one junction end may stem from a read error. The V call is TRBV20-1, the J call TRBJ2-3, with TRBD1 matching 8 bases. This CDR3 spans 15 amino acids. Germline-derived CDR1 and CDR2 are DFQATT and SNEGSKA (reference sequence). CDR3: CSARESRGREDTQFF. The CDR3 DNA sequence: TGCAGTGCTAGAGAGAGCAGGGGGCGCGAAGATACGCAGTTTTTT.

As for this clonotype: The junction does not match germline at one end; this may be a read error. The V gene is TRBV6-2 or TRBV6-3, the J gene TRBJ1-5; D may be TRBD1 (6 bases). Germline loops: CDR1 MNHEY, CDR2 SVGEGT. This CDR3 is built from 15 residues. This CDR3 is CAGSDHRANNQPQHF. DNA of the CDR3: TGTGCCGGCAGTGACCACAGGGCAAACAATCAGCCCCAGCATTTT.

Regarding this clonotype: One end of the junction does not line up with germline, which may come from a read error. The chain carries TRBV5-6 and TRBJ2-2; weak D call: TRBD1 (5 bases). The CDR3 totals 12 residues. Per the germline V gene, CDR1 is SGHDT and CDR2 is YYEEEE. The CDR3 here is CGSDRPTGELFF. The CDR3 nucleotides read TGTGGAAGCGACAGACCTACCGGAGAGCTGTTTTTT.

Notes on this clonotype: The missing conserved phenylalanine or tryptophan at the end of this CDR3 makes a read error likely. The rearrangement joins TRBV11-2 to TRBJ2-1; 7 bases agree with TRBD1. In germline, CDR1 is SGHAT, CDR2 FQNNGV. This CDR3 is built from 15 residues. With V trimmed by 10 bases and J by 9 bases, 18 bases remained unmatched. CDR3 in DNA: TGTGCCACCCGAGGCCGAGGGGGCTCCTATAGTGAGCAGTTCATG. Protein sequence: CATRGRGGSYSEQFM.

Comments on this clonotype: A read error may explain this, as a much larger clone is one base away. The chain employs TRBV12-3 or TRBV12-4 and TRBJ2-1; no firm D call. CDR3 length: 15 amino acids. CDR3 nucleotides: TGTGCCAGCAGCCCTGATTGGACGCCGTCCAATGAGCGGTTCTTC. Translated, it gives CASSPDWTPSNERFF.

This clonotype was picked up one time. Lacking the conserved final phenylalanine or tryptophan, this CDR3 likely reflects a read error. The chain recombines TRBV7-8 with TRBJ2-5; D might be TRBD2 (6 bases). Germline V gene lookup returns CDR1 SGHVS and CDR2 FQNEAQ. This CDR3 has 15 residues. The CDR3: CANSETGLKEETQYS. DNA for the CDR3: TGTGCCAACAGCGAAACGGGACTGAAAGAAGAGACCCAGTACTCC.

About this clonotype: A read error may produce the germline difference seen at one junction end. V usage is TRBV4-2 and J usage is TRBJ1-5; no clear D gene. There are 15 residues in the CDR3. The germline V gene has CDR1 LGHNA and CDR2 YNFKEQ. The CDR3 is CTSSQNKESNQPQHF. In DNA form, the CDR3 reads TGTACCAGCAGCCAGAATAAAGAAAGCAATCAGCCTCAGCATTTT.

Turning to this clonotype: As the CDR3 is not closed by the conserved phenylalanine or tryptophan, this likely results from a read error. Because the CDR3's place on the DNA is in doubt, the DNA is left out and the CDR3 is given as listed by TCRdb. This rearrangement joins TRBV29-1 to TRBJ1-1; the table names TRBD1, a call not compared with the DNA. The CDR3 region is 12 residues in length, termini included. Germline lookup yields CDR1 SQVTM and CDR2 ANQGSEA. CDR3 residues: CSPLPQDTETFL.

This clonotype showed up just a few times. The rearrangement uses TRBV5-4 and TRBJ1-6; D is undetermined. Germline values: CDR1 SGHNT, CDR2 YYREEE (reference sequence). The CDR3 totals 14 residues. The V gene lost 3 bases and the J gene lost 4 bases, with 8 bases spanning the gap. The CDR3 loop is CASSYIGYNSPLHF. As DNA, the CDR3 is TGTGCCAGCAGCTACATCGGGTATAATTCACCCCTCCACTTT.

About this clonotype itself: It may be a read error: a sequence one base away is much more abundant. The chain recombines TRBV4-1 with TRBJ2-1, with 13 bases aligning to TRBD2. CDR1 and CDR2 (germline): MGHRA, YSYEKL. The CDR3 runs 19 residues. The CDR3 DNA reads TGCGCCAGCAGCGAAGAACTAGCGGGAGGGCTTACGGGCTACAATGAGCAGTTCTTC. Protein: CASSEELAGGLTGYNEQFF.

This clonotype was recorded once. The germline gene is not matched at one end of the junction; a read error may be the cause. This chain links TRBV28 with TRBJ1-2; TRBD1 matches 8 bases. CDR3 length: 18 amino acids. Germline CDR1 and CDR2: MDHEN and SYDVKM. The CDR3 DNA is TGTGCCAGCAGTTTATTTCACCTGGGGCAGGGGGCGAGGAATGGGTACACCTTC. Its protein product is CASSLFHLGQGARNGYTF.

For this clonotype: The junction and the germline gene differ at one end; a read error may be behind it. The V gene is TRBV20-1, the J gene TRBJ1-1, with D perhaps matching TRBD1 (6 bases). Germline lookup yields CDR1 DFQATT and CDR2 SNEGSKA (reference sequence). This CDR3 has 12 amino acids. CDR3 DNA: TGCAGTGCTAGTATGATACAGGGTGAAACTTTCTTC. Residues: CSASMIQGETFF.

The chain combines TRBV28 with TRBJ2-5; a weak D match, TRBD2 (6 bases). V was trimmed by 2 bases and J by 5 bases, leaving 12 bases between them. Looked up from germline, CDR1 is MDHEN and CDR2 is SYDVKM. The CDR3 runs 14 residues. CDR3: CASSLTGAMETQYF. CDR3 nucleotide sequence: TGTGCCAGCAGTTTAACGGGAGCGATGGAGACCCAGTACTTC.

Comment on this clonotype: A much bigger clone sits one base away, suggesting this may be a read error. The chain recombines TRBV6-6 with TRBJ2-7; D not certain. The CDR3 covers 13 residues. V was trimmed by 6 bases and J by 5 bases, leaving 14 bases between them. Germline-derived CDR1 and CDR2 are MNHNY and SVGAGI (reference sequence). CDR3 in DNA: TGTGCCAGCAGGACGAGCGCGGTGGACGAGCAGTACTTC. Protein product: CASRTSAVDEQYF.

On this clonotype: Mismatch with germline at one junction end may stem from a read error. The chain has TRBV6-9 and TRBJ2-3, with D possibly matching TRBD1 (5 bases). Per the germline V gene, CDR1 is MNHGY and CDR2 is SVAAGI. The CDR3 spans 16 residues. The CDR3 DNA follows: TGTGCTAGCAGTTTCTCTAACAGGTTTCGCACAGATACGCAGTATTTT. This sequence encodes CASSFSNRFRTDTQYF.

This clonotype occurred many times. The rearrangement uses TRBV6-6 and TRBJ1-1; no definite D call. Germline CDR1 reads MNHNY; CDR2 reads SVGAGI (reference sequence). The CDR3 totals 12 residues. Trimming left V 6 bases short and J 4 bases short, with 9 bases between. The CDR3 spells CASRDGLTEAFF. In DNA form, the CDR3 reads TGTGCCAGCAGAGACGGACTCACTGAAGCTTTCTTT.

As concerns this clonotype: The junction differs from germline at one of its ends, possibly a read error. This rearrangement joins TRBV11-2 to TRBJ2-3; D remains ambiguous. Germline assignment: CDR1 SGHAT and CDR2 FQNNGV. The CDR3 covers 15 residues. The CDR3 nucleotides are TGTGCCAGCAGCGCCACCTGGACGGCCTCAGAAACGCAGTATTTT. Translating gives CASSATWTASETQYF. The full variable domain, in which reference TRBV11-2 and TRBJ2-3 provide the parts outside the CDR3, is EAGVAQSPRYKIIEKRQSVAFWCNPISGHATLYWYQQILGQGPKLLIQFQNNGVVDDSQLPKDRFSAERLKGVDSTLKIQPAKLEDSAVYLCASSATWTASETQYFGPGTRLTVL.

About this clonotype itself: A read error may produce the germline difference seen at one junction end. This rearrangement joins TRBV20-1 to TRBJ2-7, with D perhaps assigned TRBD1 or TRBD2 (6 bases each). Germline-derived CDR1 and CDR2 are DFQATT and SNEGSKA (reference sequence). This CDR3 spans 16 amino acids. CDR3 sequence: CSAGLPEEGVGYEQYF. The CDR3 coding sequence is TGCAGTGCTGGCCTACCCGAGGAGGGGGTGGGTTACGAGCAGTATTTC.

This clonotype was counted many times. The chain joins TRBV20-1 to TRBJ1-6; tentative D call: TRBD1 (5 bases). V gave up 5 bases and J gave up 6 bases, with 14 bases separating them. CDR1 DFQATT and CDR2 SNEGSKA come from the germline V gene (reference sequence). This CDR3 has 14 amino acids. The CDR3 reads CSAPGTAPNSPLHF. The CDR3 DNA sequence: TGCAGTGCTCCTGGGACCGCTCCTAATTCACCCCTCCACTTT.

About this clonotype: An end of the junction does not agree with germline; a read error may underlie this. This sequence joins TRBV6-5 and TRBJ2-7, with D perhaps matching TRBD2 (5 bases). Germline CDR1 MNHEY, CDR2 SVGAGI. The CDR3 is made up of 17 amino acids. The chain's CDR3 is CASRTTLSATLTYEKYF. CDR3 nucleotide sequence: TGCGCCAGTCGCACCACACTTAGCGCGACCCTGACCTACGAGAAGTACTTC.

In regard to this clonotype: This may come from a read error, since a much larger clone is one base off. This rearrangement joins TRBV4-1 to TRBJ2-5, with TRBD2 matching 7 bases. CDR3 length: 15 amino acids. The V gene's germline CDR1 is MGHRA and CDR2 YSYEKL. The CDR3 sequence is CASSQVLGGLEIQYF. In DNA form, the CDR3 reads TGCGCCAGCAGCCAAGTTTTGGGAGGGTTGGAGATCCAGTACTTC.